This TCR beta chain was retrieved from a study of blood T cell repertoires in COVID-19. Study details: Specimens from acute and convalescent COVID-19 originated in the United States, Italy and Spain.

TCRdb's copy holds only in-frame clones and misses some; the assay was immunoSEQ multiplex PCR. The data show over 120,000 clones, about 80% seen once. CDR1 SGHVS and CDR2 FQNEAQ come from the germline V gene. The CDR3 contains 19 residues. The V gene end was trimmed by 5 bases and the J gene end by 4 bases; junction bases not matched to a gene: 13. Sequencing input: peripheral blood. This TCR was recovered from a woman aged 80 or over with acute or convalescent COVID-19. The chain is built from TRBV7-8 and TRBJ2-3, with 15 bases that match TRBD2. The CDR3 here is CASSPRVGLAGGPADTQYF. The CDR3 coding sequence is TGTGCCAGCAGCCCTAGAGTTGGACTAGCGGGGGGGCCGGCAGATACGCAGTATTTT.